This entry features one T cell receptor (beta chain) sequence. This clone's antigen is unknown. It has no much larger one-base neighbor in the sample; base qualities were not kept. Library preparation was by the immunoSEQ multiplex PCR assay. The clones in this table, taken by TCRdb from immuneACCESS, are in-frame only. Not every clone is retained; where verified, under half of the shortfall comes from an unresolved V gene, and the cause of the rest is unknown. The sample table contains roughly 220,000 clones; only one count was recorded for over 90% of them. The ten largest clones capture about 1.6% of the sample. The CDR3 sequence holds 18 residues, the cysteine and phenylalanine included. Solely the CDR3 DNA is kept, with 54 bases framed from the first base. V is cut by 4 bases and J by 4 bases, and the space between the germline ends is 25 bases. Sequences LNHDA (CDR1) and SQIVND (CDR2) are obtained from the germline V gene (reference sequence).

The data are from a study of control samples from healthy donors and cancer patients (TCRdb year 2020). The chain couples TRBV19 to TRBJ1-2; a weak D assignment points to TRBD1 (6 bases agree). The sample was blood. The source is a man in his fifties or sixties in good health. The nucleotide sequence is TGTGCCAGTAGTAGGGCCGGACAGCAATTCAGACTATCCTATGGCTACACCTTC. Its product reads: CASSRAGQQFRLSYGYTF.